The T cell receptor (beta chain) described here comes from a study of OX40 agonist ivuxolimab in advanced cancers. Describing the broader study: Ivuxolimab was a fully human IgG2 agonistic monoclonal antibody targeting the costimulatory receptor OX40 (CD134). In the dose-escalation cohort, 82.7% of patients were male, and the mean age was approximately 55 years, with a range of roughly 20 to 85. The paper describes the monotherapy dose-escalation part (N ≈ 52 patients) of the phase I trial of ivuxolimab. Intravenous ivuxolimab was administered to patients every 2 weeks at six dose levels: 0.01, 0.1, 0.3, 1.5, 3 and 10 mg/kg. Among the 50 to 55 dose-escalation patients, around 19 had hepatocellular carcinoma, about 15 melanoma, 9 renal cell carcinoma and 9 head and neck cancer. Peripheral TCRbeta sequencing was intended to test whether TCR sequence diversity was altered and clonal T-cell expansion was caused by ivuxolimab. Partial responses were achieved by three dose-escalation patients, of whom one had hepatocellular carcinoma and two had cutaneous melanoma. Prior anti-PD-1, anti-PD-L1 or anti-CTLA-4 therapy was permitted, and 30% to 50% of dose-escalation patients had received checkpoint inhibitors.

The trial excluded patients who had a history of autoimmune disease or who were on systemic immunosuppression. Peripheral blood for TCR sequencing was collected from all dose cohorts at baseline, on cycle 4 day 1, and on cycle 7 day 1. Samples were obtained from an open-label, multicenter, first-in-human phase I dose-escalation trial of ivuxolimab. Adults with locally advanced or metastatic melanoma, renal cell, hepatocellular, or head and neck squamous cell carcinoma were enrolled in the trial. Before TCR sequencing, CD4+ T cells and CD8+ T cells from peripheral blood were sorted into separate populations. V drops 3 bases and J drops 3 bases, leaving 17 bases in between. From the cysteine through the phenylalanine, the CDR3 covers 16 amino acids. Left in the record is the CDR3 DNA by itself, 48 bases read in frame from the first base. CDR1 LGHNA and CDR2 YSLEER are derived from the germline V gene.

A remark on this clone: The antigen it binds to is not known. It has no much larger one-base neighbor in the sample; base qualities were not kept.

Study-level results and caveats: Partial responders in the 0.1-3.0 mg/kg groups had among the lowest normalized peripheral clonal expansion, especially among CD8+ T cells. The antigen specificity of the clonally expanded peripheral T cells was not determined. After ivuxolimab, CD8+ T cells had more expanded clones than CD4+ T cells on average. At doses from 0.1 to 3.0 mg/kg, clonal expansion was seen in both CD4+ and CD8+ blood T cells between baseline and week 6. Low levels of normalized T-cell clonal expansion were also seen in some patients who did not respond.

To sequence the TCRbeta CDR3 region, genomic DNA was isolated from the sorted cells. The immunoSEQ Assay was used for sequencing of TCRbeta CDR3 regions. Drawn from immuneACCESS, this table holds only the in-frame rearrangements with V and J called that TCRdb kept. Clones are partly lost; checked studies trace under half to an unresolved V gene and leave the rest unexplained. This sample comprises about 80,000 clones, more than 80% of them detected only once. More than 4.5% of the sample rests with the top ten. The rearrangement combines TRBV4-3 with TRBJ1-1; no D gene call is confident. This specimen was CD4+ or CD8+ T cells sorted from blood, taken in a trial of the OX40 agonist ivuxolimab. The clonotype originates from an adult with an advanced solid tumor such as melanoma, head and neck, liver or kidney cancer. The sequenced DNA: TGCGCCAGCAGCCAGGCCCCCTCGGGGTTGGACACTGAAGCTTTCTTT. Translation gives CASSQAPSGLDTEAFF.